Listed here are 11 T cell receptor beta chains from one sample, sequenced in a study of identical twins. TCRdb re-called the 5' RACE reads through MiXCR, storing one row per CDR3 protein. The sample consists of about 530,000 distinct CDR3 sequences, 15% of them appearing once. The same specimen was also included in a second study, on yellow fever vaccine responses in identical twins.

The sequencing sample was made of CD4+ T cells sorted from blood. The receptors shown here come from a woman under 30 in good health.

This clonotype was recorded at least ten times. The rearrangement joins TRBV11-2 to TRBJ1-1; no clear D. The CDR3 spans 12 residues. Germline CDR1 and CDR2: SGHAT and FQNNGV. V gave up 5 bases and J gave up 7 bases, with 11 bases separating them. CDR3 in amino acids: CASSIGTGEAFF. DNA for the CDR3: TGTGCCAGCAGCATTGGTACCGGTGAAGCTTTCTTT.

The rearrangement joins TRBV20-1 to TRBJ2-7; 13 bases map to TRBD2. Looked up from germline, CDR1 is DFQATT and CDR2 is SNEGSKA (reference sequence). Germline trimming cut 1 base from V and 7 bases from J; bases unmatched to any gene: 7. CDR3 length: 15 residues. The CDR3, as DNA: TGCAGTGCTAGAGCTCGACTAGCGGGAGGTGAAGAGCAGTACTTC. Amino acid sequence: CSARARLAGGEEQYF.

This clonotype appeared a few times. The chain combines TRBV5-1 with TRBJ1-2; D perhaps matches TRBD1 (6 bases). CDR1 and CDR2 (germline): SGHRS, YFSETQ. V gave up 4 bases and J gave up 5 bases, with 15 bases separating them. The CDR3 covers 14 residues. CDR3 nucleotides: TGCGCCAGCAGCCCAGGGGCTAATATTTATGGCTACACCTTC. Translating gives CASSPGANIYGYTF.

This chain uses TRBV28 with TRBJ2-5, with 8 positions matching TRBD2. CDR3 length: 14 residues. Germline CDR1 reads MDHEN; CDR2 reads SYDVKM. Trimming at V came to 4 bases and at J to 4 bases, leaving 5 bases not matched to a gene. The CDR3 coding sequence is TGTGCCAGCAGTTACGGGGGGGCCCCAGAGACCCAGTACTTC. Its translation is CASSYGGAPETQYF. Full variable domain (remainder filled in from reference TRBV28 and TRBJ2-5): DVKVTQSSRYLVKRTGEKVFLECVQDMDHENMFWYRQDPGLGLRLIYFSYDVKMKEKGDIPEGYSVSREKKERFSLILESASTNQTSMYLCASSYGGAPETQYFGPGTRLLVL.

There are a few counts of this clonotype. V usage is TRBV12-3 or TRBV12-4 and J usage is TRBJ2-3; D might be TRBD2 (5 bases). Trimming cost V 1 base and J 2 bases, with 10 bases left between them. This CDR3 spans 15 amino acids. The DNA of the CDR3 is TGTGCCAGCAGTTTAGACGGGGTACCCACAGATACGCAGTATTTT. Protein: CASSLDGVPTDTQYF.

There are a few counts of this clonotype. The gene calls are TRBV5-1 and TRBJ2-7; D is uncertain. Germline values: CDR1 SGHRS, CDR2 YFSETQ. This CDR3 region has 13 residues. The V end was cut by 0 bases, the J end by 6 bases, with 10 bases between. In DNA form, the CDR3 reads TGCGCCAGCAGCTTGGCCTTGAATCGCGAGCAGTACTTC. Protein: CASSLALNREQYF.

A few counts support this clonotype. The chain uses TRBV28 and TRBJ2-2, with a possible D match to TRBD2 (5 bases). The germline gives CDR1 MDHEN, CDR2 SYDVKM. The CDR3 consists of 13 residues. V was clipped by 6 bases and J by 7 bases, with 12 bases between them. The CDR3 is CASRRTASGELFF. CDR3 nucleotides: TGTGCCAGCAGGCGGACTGCGAGCGGGGAGCTGTTTTTT.

In its sample, this clonotype was seen many times. The genes are TRBV11-2 and TRBJ2-3; 7 nucleotides match TRBD1. The CDR3 is 15 residues long. The ends lost 5 bases at V and 0 bases at J; junction bases unmatched: 5. Germline assignment: CDR1 SGHAT and CDR2 FQNNGV. CDR3 nucleotide sequence: TGTGCCAGCAGCGTCACCAGGGGGAGCACAGATACGCAGTATTTT. This gives the protein CASSVTRGSTDTQYF.

This clonotype was detected a few times. The chain couples TRBV2 to TRBJ2-2; 10 bases align to TRBD1. After removal of 8 bases from V and 9 bases from J, the junction contained 6 bases not matched to a gene. The CDR3 has 13 amino acids. Germline V gives CDR1 SNHLY, CDR2 FYNNEI. CDR3 loop: CASGTGVNRELFF. CDR3 bases: TGTGCCAGCGGGACAGGGGTCAACCGGGAGCTGTTTTTT.

This clonotype was observed a few times. The V gene is TRBV24-1, the J gene TRBJ2-2; D is undetermined. V dropped 3 bases and J dropped 3 bases, with 7 bases sitting between them. The length of the CDR3 is 14 residues. Germline V gene lookup returns CDR1 KGHDR and CDR2 SFDVKD. The CDR3 sequence is CATSDHKDTGELFF. The DNA of the CDR3 is TGTGCCACCAGTGATCATAAGGACACCGGGGAGCTGTTTTTT.

The chain joins TRBV4-2 to TRBJ2-2; 8 nucleotides line up with TRBD2. Germline V gene data show CDR1 as LGHNA and CDR2 as YNFKEQ. The CDR3 contains 16 residues. The V segment lost 3 bases and the J segment 0 bases; nucleotides outside the gene matches: 3. CDR3 bases: TGTGCCAGCAGCCAGGGCGGGGGGCCGAACACCGGGGAGCTGTTTTTT. This codes for CASSQGGGPNTGELFF.